This T cell receptor (beta chain) was sequenced in a study of T cells in Graves' hyperthyroidism and ophthalmopathy. Study-wide background: Blood was drawn when the patient was first diagnosed and still untreated.

Clinical symptoms, serum thyroxine, TRAb, thyroid ultrasound and orbital computed tomography established diagnosis. This sample holds PBMCs from about 9.3 ml fresh peripheral blood. V was shortened by 4 bases and J by 1 base, with 10 bases between the two germline ends. Germline CDR1 and CDR2: SNHLY and FYNNEI. The CDR3 loop spans 14 amino acids. Amplified regions were TCR beta CDR3 sequences from RNA transcripts. During a first-round RT-PCR of the TCR CDR3, the HTBI primer set was used. TCRdb ran MiXCR on the multiplex PCR reads and lists one entry per CDR3 protein. This table holds around 290,000 distinct CDR3 sequences, approximately 15% found once. General study points: Median prediction lead before ophthalmopathy onset was around 6.9 months with the model.

This clonotype was observed many times. Its antigen is undetermined. The specimen sequenced was blood. The chain is built from TRBV2 and TRBJ2-5; no reliable D call. The TCR sequence derives from a woman aged 40 to 55 with Graves' hyperthyroidism. The CDR3 bases are TGTGCCAGCAGTGTCTCTGGCGCCCAAGAGACCCAGTACTTC. As protein: CASSVSGAQETQYF.